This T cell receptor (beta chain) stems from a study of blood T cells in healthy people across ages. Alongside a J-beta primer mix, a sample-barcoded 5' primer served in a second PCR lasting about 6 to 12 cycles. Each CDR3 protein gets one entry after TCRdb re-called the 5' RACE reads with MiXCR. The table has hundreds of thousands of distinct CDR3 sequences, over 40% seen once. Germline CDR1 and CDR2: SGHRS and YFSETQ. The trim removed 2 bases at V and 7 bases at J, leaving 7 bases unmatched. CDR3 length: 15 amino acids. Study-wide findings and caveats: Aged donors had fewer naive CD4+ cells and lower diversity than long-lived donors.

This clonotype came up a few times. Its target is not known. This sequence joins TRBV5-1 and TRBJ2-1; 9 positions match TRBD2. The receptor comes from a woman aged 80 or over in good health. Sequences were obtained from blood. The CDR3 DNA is TGCGCCAGCAGCTTACAAAGCGGGGGGTTAAATGAGCAGTTCTTC. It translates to CASSLQSGGLNEQFF.